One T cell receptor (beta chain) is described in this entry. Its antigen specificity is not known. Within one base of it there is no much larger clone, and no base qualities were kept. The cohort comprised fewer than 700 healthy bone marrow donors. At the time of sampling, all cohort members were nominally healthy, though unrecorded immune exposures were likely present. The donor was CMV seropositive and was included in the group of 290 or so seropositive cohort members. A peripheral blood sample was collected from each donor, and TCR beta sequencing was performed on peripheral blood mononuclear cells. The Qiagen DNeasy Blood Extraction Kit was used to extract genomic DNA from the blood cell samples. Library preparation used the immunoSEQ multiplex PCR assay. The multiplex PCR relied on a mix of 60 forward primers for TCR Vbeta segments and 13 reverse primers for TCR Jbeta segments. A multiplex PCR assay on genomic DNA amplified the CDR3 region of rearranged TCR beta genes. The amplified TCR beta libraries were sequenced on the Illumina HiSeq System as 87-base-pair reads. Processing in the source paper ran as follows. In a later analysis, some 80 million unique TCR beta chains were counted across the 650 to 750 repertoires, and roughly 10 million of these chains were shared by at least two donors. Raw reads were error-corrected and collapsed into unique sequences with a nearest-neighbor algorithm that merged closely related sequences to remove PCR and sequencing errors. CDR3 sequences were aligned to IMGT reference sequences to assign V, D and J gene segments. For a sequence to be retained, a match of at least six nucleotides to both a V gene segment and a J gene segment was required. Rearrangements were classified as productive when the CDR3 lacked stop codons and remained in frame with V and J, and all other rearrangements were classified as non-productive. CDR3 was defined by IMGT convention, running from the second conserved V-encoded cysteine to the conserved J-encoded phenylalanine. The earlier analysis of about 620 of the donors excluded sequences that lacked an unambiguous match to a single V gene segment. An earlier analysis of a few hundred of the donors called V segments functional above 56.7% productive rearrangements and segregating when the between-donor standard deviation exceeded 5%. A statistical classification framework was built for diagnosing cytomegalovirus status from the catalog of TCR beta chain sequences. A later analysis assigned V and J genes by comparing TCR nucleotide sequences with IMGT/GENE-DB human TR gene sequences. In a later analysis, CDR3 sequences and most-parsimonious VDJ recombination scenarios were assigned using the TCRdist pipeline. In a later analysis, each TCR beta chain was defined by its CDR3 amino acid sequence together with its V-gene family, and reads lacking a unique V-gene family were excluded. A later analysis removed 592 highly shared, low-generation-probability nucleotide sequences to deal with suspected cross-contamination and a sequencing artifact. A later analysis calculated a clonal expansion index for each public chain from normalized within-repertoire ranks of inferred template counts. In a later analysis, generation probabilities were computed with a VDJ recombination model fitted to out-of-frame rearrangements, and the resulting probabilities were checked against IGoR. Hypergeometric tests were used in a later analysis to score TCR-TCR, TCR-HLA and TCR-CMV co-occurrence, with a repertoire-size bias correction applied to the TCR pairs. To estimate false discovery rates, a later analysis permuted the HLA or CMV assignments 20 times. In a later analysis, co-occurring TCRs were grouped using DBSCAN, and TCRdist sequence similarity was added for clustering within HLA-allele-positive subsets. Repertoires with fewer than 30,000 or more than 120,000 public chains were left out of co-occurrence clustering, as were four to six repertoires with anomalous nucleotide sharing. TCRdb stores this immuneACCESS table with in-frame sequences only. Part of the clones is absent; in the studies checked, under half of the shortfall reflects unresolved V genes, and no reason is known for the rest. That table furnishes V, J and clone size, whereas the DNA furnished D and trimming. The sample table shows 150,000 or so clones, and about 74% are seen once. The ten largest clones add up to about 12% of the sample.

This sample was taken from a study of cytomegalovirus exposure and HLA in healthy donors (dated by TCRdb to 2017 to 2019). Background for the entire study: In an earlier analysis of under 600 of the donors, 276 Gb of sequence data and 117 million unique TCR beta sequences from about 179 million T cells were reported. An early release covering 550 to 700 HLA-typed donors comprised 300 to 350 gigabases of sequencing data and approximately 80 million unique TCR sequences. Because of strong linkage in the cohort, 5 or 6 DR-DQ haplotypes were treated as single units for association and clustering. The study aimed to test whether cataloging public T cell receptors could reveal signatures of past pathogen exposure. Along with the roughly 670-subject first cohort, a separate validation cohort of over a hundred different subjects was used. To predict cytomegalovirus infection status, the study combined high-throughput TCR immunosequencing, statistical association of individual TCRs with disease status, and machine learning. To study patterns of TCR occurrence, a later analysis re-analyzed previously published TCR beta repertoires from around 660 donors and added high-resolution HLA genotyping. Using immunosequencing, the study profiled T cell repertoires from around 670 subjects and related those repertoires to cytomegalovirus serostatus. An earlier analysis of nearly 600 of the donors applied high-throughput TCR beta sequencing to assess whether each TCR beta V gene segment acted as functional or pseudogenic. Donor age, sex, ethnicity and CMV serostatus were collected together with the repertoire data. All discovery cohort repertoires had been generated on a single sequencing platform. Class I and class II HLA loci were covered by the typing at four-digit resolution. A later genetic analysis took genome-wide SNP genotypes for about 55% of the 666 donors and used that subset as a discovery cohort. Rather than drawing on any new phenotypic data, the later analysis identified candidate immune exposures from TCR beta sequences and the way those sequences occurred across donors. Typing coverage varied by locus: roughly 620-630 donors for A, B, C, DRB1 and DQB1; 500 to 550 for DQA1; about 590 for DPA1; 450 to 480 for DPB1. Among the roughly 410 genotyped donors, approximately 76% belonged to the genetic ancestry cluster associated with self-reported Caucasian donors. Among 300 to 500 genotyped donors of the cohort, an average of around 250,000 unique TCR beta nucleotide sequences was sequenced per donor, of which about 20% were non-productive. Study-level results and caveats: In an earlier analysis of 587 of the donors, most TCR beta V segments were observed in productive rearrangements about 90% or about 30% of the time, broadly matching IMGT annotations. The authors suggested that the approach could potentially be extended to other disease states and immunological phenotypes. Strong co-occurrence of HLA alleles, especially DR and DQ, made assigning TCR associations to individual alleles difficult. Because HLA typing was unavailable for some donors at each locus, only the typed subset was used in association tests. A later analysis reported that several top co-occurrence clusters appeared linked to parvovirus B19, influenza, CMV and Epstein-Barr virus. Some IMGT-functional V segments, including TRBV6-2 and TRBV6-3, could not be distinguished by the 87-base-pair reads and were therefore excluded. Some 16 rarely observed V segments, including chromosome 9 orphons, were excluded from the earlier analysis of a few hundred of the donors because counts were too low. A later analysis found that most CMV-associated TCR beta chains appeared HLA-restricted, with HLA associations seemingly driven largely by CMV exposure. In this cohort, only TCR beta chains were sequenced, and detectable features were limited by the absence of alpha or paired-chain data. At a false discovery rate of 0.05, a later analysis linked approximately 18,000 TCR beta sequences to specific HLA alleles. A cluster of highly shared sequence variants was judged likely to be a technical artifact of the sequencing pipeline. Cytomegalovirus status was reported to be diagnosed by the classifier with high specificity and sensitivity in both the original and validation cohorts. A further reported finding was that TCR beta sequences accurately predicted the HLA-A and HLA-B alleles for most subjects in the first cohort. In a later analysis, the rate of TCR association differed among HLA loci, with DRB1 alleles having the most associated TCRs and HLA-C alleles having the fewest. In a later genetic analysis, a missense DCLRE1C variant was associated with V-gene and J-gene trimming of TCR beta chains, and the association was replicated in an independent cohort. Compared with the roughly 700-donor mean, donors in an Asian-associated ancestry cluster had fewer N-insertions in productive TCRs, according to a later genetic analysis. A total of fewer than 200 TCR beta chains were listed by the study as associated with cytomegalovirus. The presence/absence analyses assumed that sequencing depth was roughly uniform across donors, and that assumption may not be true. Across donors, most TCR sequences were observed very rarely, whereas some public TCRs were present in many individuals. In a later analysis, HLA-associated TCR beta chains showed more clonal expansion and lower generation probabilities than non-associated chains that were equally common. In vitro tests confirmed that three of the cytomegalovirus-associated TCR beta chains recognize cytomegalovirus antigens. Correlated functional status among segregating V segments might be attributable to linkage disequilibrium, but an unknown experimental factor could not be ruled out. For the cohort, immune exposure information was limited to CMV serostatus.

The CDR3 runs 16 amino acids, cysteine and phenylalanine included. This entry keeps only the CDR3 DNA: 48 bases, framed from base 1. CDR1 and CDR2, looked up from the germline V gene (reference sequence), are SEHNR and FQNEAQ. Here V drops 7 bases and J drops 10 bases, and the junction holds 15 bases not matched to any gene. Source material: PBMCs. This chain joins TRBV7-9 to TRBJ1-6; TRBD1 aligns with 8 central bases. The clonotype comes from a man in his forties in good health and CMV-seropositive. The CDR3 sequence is CASISDRGSTLSPLHF. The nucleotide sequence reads TGTGCCAGCATCTCCGACAGGGGTAGTACATTGTCACCCCTCCACTTT.